Listed below are T cell receptor beta chains from one sample, sequenced in a study of human versus mouse CDR3 diversity and MHC coevolution. The assay was immunoSEQ multiplex PCR, and TCRdb's table has in-frame clones only and misses some. The repertoire holds 55,000 to 65,000 clones, approximately 94% seen once, with over 15% in the top ten. Sequencing was carried out using naive CD4+ T cells from blood. These receptors all come from a person between 60 and 70 years old in good health. The CDR3 runs from the conserved cysteine through the conserved F or W. Fields, in order: CDR3 protein, CDR3 DNA, V gene, clone size, D gene, J gene, CDR3 length. A D gene is named only where the DNA matches it firmly. Only some rows state a clone size, as once, few, many or a class for expanded clones.

CDR3: CASSSTSGNNTQYF
DNA: TGTGCCAGCAGCTCGACTAGCGGGAACAATACGCAGTATTTT
V: TRBV11-3
size: .
D: TRBD2
J: TRBJ2-3
length: 14

CDR3: CAWSVLAGVEQFF
DNA: TGTGCCTGGAGTGTACTCGCGGGAGTCGAGCAGTTCTTC
V: TRBV30
size: .
D: TRBD2
J: TRBJ2-1
length: 13

CDR3: CASRPSGTLEQYF
DNA: TGTGCCAGCAGGCCTAGCGGGACATTAGAGCAGTACTTC
V: TRBV6-1
size: .
D: TRBD2
J: TRBJ2-7
length: 13

CDR3: CASSQDRRVYGYTF
DNA: TGTGCCAGCAGCCAAGATAGGAGGGTCTATGGCTACACCTTC
V: TRBV14
size: .
D: .
J: TRBJ1-2
length: 14

CDR3: CASSQGGYGYTF
DNA: TGTGCCAGCAGCCAGGGGGGCTATGGCTACACCTTC
V: TRBV28
size: .
D: TRBD1
J: TRBJ1-2
length: 12

CDR3: CATSRDLAAYEQFF
DNA: TGTGCCACCAGCAGAGATCTAGCTGCGTATGAGCAGTTCTTC
V: TRBV15
size: .
D: .
J: TRBJ2-1
length: 14

CDR3: CASSIDGGTVVEKLFF
DNA: TGTGCCAGTAGTATAGATGGGGGGACAGTTGTTGAAAAACTGTTTTTT
V: TRBV19
size: .
D: TRBD1
J: TRBJ1-4
length: 16

CDR3: CASSYSGRDYEQYF
DNA: TGTGCCAGCAGCTATAGCGGGAGGGACTACGAGCAGTACTTC
V: TRBV6-1
size: .
D: TRBD2
J: TRBJ2-7
length: 14

CDR3: CSVGGIWDRGNTGELFF
DNA: TGCAGCGTGGGGGGAATTTGGGACAGGGGGAACACCGGGGAGCTGTTTTTT
V: TRBV29-1
size: .
D: TRBD1
J: TRBJ2-2
length: 17

CDR3: CASSLRGTRTEAFF
DNA: TGTGCCAGCAGCTTACGGGGGACGAGAACTGAAGCTTTCTTT
V: TRBV7-2
size: .
D: .
J: TRBJ1-1
length: 14

CDR3: CASRSGTSGIDEQFF
DNA: TGCGCCAGCAGGTCCGGGACTAGCGGGATAGATGAGCAGTTCTTC
V: TRBV5-1
size: .
D: TRBD2
J: TRBJ2-1
length: 15

CDR3: CASTVLATNGETQYF
DNA: TGTGCCAGCACCGTACTAGCGACGAACGGCGAGACCCAGTACTTC
V: TRBV6-1
size: .
D: TRBD2
J: TRBJ2-5
length: 15

CDR3: CASLGEEGQPQHF
DNA: TGTGCCAGCTTGGGGGAGGAAGGACAGCCCCAGCATTTT
V: TRBV7-9
size: .
D: .
J: TRBJ1-5
length: 13

CDR3: CASSQQVSGGSNQPQHF
DNA: TGTGCCAGCTCTCAACAGGTCTCGGGCGGTAGCAATCAGCCCCAGCATTTT
V: TRBV18
size: .
D: .
J: TRBJ1-5
length: 17

CDR3: CASSNPGQGFRETQYF
DNA: TGCGCCAGCAGCAACCCGGGACAGGGGTTCAGAGAGACCCAGTACTTC
V: TRBV5-1
size: .
D: TRBD1
J: TRBJ2-5
length: 16

CDR3: CASSERTSGETQYF
DNA: TGTGCCAGTAGTGAAAGGACTAGCGGGGAGACCCAGTACTTC
V: TRBV2
size: .
D: TRBD2
J: TRBJ2-5
length: 14

CDR3: CASSFSRAAPEAFF
DNA: TGTGCCAGCAGCTTCTCCAGGGCTGCCCCTGAAGCTTTCTTT
V: TRBV11-3
size: .
D: .
J: TRBJ1-1
length: 14

CDR3: CSAYERYEQFF
DNA: TGCAGTGCTTACGAGCGGTATGAGCAGTTCTTC
V: TRBV20-1
size: .
D: .
J: TRBJ2-1
length: 11

CDR3: CASRPQGLGSPLHF
DNA: TGTGCCAGCAGGCCACAGGGCTTAGGGTCACCCCTCCACTTT
V: TRBV27
size: once
D: .
J: TRBJ1-6
length: 14